This TCR beta chain came from a study of T cell repertoires in cytomegalovirus infection. Study information: TCR beta signatures that were public indicated CMV infection and matching HLA type. Overall study results and limits: Dominant in the ex vivo response were TCR beta clonotypes restricted by HLA-C and specific for CMV.

The germline V gene encodes CDR1 SGHTA and CDR2 FQGNSA. The CDR3 contains 17 residues. V was shortened by 2 bases and J by 5 bases, with 20 bases between the two germline ends. TCRdb re-analysed the reads in MiXCR, keeping a single row per CDR3 protein. The data hold about 310,000 distinct CDR3 sequences, with approximately 25% observed a single time. There are a few counts of this clonotype. As yet, its antigen is unknown. The genes are TRBV7-2 and TRBJ2-3; the D gene is possibly TRBD2 (7 bases). The specimen was cultured PBMCs, collected from culture after CMV antigen stimulation. The TCR originated in a human donor in good health (CMV status not recorded). Some clones in this sample may be carry-over from other donors' samples. CDR3 region: CASSLSGRGASLDTQYF. The CDR3 region has the DNA TGTGCCAGCAGCTTAAGCGGTCGGGGGGCTAGCCTAGATACGCAGTATTTT.